The 16 T cell receptor beta chains given below trace back to one sample, sequenced in a study of T cell responses to AZD1222 COVID-19 vaccine. Assay used: immunoSEQ multiplex PCR; TCRdb lists only in-frame clones, some missing. The sample lists about 130,000 clones; more than 90% were seen once. The sequencing here drew on peripheral blood, taken 28 days after the second AZD1222 dose. The source is an adult who received the AZD1222 COVID-19 vaccine.

The chain carries TRBV4-2 and TRBJ2-5; D may match TRBD1 or TRBD2 (5 bases each). Germline CDR1 LGHNA, CDR2 YNFKEQ. Trimming cost V 2 bases and J 4 bases, with 14 bases left between them. The CDR3 runs to 15 residues. The chain's CDR3 is CASSQPNPRGETQYF. In nucleotides, the CDR3 is TGTGCCAGCAGCCAACCAAATCCGAGGGGAGAGACCCAGTACTTC.

The V gene is TRBV27, the J gene TRBJ2-5; 10 nucleotides agree with TRBD2. The CDR3 length is 15 residues. The V gene end was trimmed by 6 bases and the J gene end by 1 base; junction bases not matched to a gene: 5. The V gene's germline CDR1 is MNHEY and CDR2 SMNVEV (reference sequence). The DNA for the CDR3 is TGTGCCAGCAGAGGACTAGCGGTCGGCCAAGAGACCCAGTACTTC. Translation gives CASRGLAVGQETQYF.

The chain joins TRBV6-2 or TRBV6-3 to TRBJ1-2; 7 nucleotides match TRBD1. V was clipped by 0 bases and J by 8 bases; unmatched bases: 6. In germline, CDR1 is MNHEY, CDR2 SVGEGT. The CDR3 is made up of 14 amino acids. CDR3 nucleotides: TGTGCCAGCAGTTACTCTGGACAGGCTAGGGGCTACACCTTC. Translation gives CASSYSGQARGYTF.

This clone was counted a single time. The V and J genes are TRBV6-2 or TRBV6-3 and TRBJ2-7, with D perhaps matching TRBD2 (5 bases). The CDR3 has 13 amino acids. Deletions cut 6 bases from V and 3 bases from J, with 12 bases between. Germline V gene lookup returns CDR1 MNHEY and CDR2 SVGEGT. CDR3 sequence: CASSRRDFYEQYF. CDR3 bases: TGTGCCAGCAGCCGCCGGGATTTCTACGAGCAGTACTTC.

The rearrangement uses TRBV4-3 and TRBJ2-7; possible D gene TRBD2, 6 bases. Germline CDR1 reads LGHNA; CDR2 reads YSLEER. V shed 0 bases and J shed 2 bases, with 17 bases lying between them. CDR3 size: 17 residues. The CDR3 protein is CASSQDQGRELPYEQYF. The CDR3 nucleotides are TGCGCCAGCAGCCAAGATCAGGGTCGGGAGCTACCCTACGAGCAGTACTTC.

This CDR3 is CATTGLAGRSNTGELFF. The CDR3 bases are TGTGCCACCACGGGACTAGCGGGCCGCTCGAACACCGGGGAGCTGTTTTTT. The chain joins TRBV25-1 to TRBJ2-2, with 12 bases matching TRBD2. Looked up from germline, CDR1 is MGHDK and CDR2 is SYGVNS. This CDR3 spans 17 amino acids. Trimming cost V 10 bases and J 0 bases; bases outside gene matches: 9.

The rearrangement links TRBV6-2 or TRBV6-3 to TRBJ2-7; D possibly corresponds to TRBD2 (5 bases). This CDR3 is built from 16 residues. The germline gives CDR1 MNHEY, CDR2 SVGEGT. Trimming left V 0 bases short and J 0 bases short, with 12 bases between. CDR3 coding DNA: TGTGCCAGCAGTTACTCGAGAGCGGAGGCCTCCTACGAGCAGTACTTC. The encoded protein is CASSYSRAEASYEQYF.

Details on this clone: The sample carries other DNA sequences with the same CDR3. This sequence joins TRBV4-2 and TRBJ2-1; D is undetermined. Germline CDR1 reads LGHNA; CDR2 reads YNFKEQ. CDR3 length equals 13 residues. V was clipped by 1 base and J by 6 bases, with 7 bases between them. CDR3 nucleotides: TGTGCCAGCAGCCAAGGATCGGGCAATGAGCAGTTCTTC. Its translation is CASSQGSGNEQFF.

This chain links TRBV7-2 with TRBJ2-7; 7 positions match TRBD2. CDR3 size: 14 residues. CDR1 and CDR2 from the germline V gene are SGHTA and FQGNSA. The V segment lost 3 bases and the J segment 5 bases; nucleotides outside the gene matches: 7. In DNA, the CDR3 is TGTGCCAGCAGCTTGGCCCCTAGCGGACACGAGCAGTACTTC. The encoded protein is CASSLAPSGHEQYF.

The V call is TRBV11-2, the J call TRBJ2-7; possibly TRBD1 for D (6 bases). Germline-derived CDR1 and CDR2 are SGHAT and FQNNGV. This CDR3 is 13 amino acids long. Deletions cut 5 bases from V and 1 base from J, with 9 bases between. CDR3 loop: CASSADRSYEQYF. In nucleotides, the CDR3 is TGTGCCAGCAGCGCGGACAGATCCTACGAGCAGTACTTC. Combining the CDR3 with reference TRBV11-2 and TRBJ2-7 gives the whole variable domain EAGVAQSPRYKIIEKRQSVAFWCNPISGHATLYWYQQILGQGPKLLIQFQNNGVVDDSQLPKDRFSAERLKGVDSTLKIQPAKLEDSAVYLCASSADRSYEQYFGPGTRLTVT.

This chain connects TRBV11-3 to TRBJ2-3; 10 nucleotides align to TRBD2. The CDR3 extends over 18 amino acids. Germline CDR1 reads SGHNT; CDR2 reads YENEEA. J lost 7 bases, V lost 5 bases, and 18 bases had no gene match. DNA of the CDR3: TGTGCCAGCAGCACCAGCGGGGGGGCCCACCTTCGGTCAAATACGCAGTATTTT. Translating it yields CASSTSGGAHLRSNTQYF.

This rearrangement joins TRBV30 to TRBJ2-7; the D is unclear. This CDR3 comprises 12 residues. The V end lost 0 bases, the J end lost 9 bases, and 12 bases lay between the germline ends. Germline values: CDR1 GTSNPN, CDR2 SVGIG (reference sequence). The CDR3 DNA sequence: TGTGCCTGGAGTGTACATAGGGTGGGGCAGTACTTC. This sequence encodes CAWSVHRVGQYF.

The rearrangement joins TRBV6-6 to TRBJ2-2; D not certain. Trimming took off 4 bases at V and 0 bases at J, with 3 bases between the two ends. The CDR3 loop spans 13 amino acids. CDR1 is MNHNY and CDR2 is SVGAGI in the germline V gene (reference sequence). The CDR3 DNA follows: TGTGCCAGCAGTTTTTCGAACACCGGGGAGCTGTTTTTT. Translation: CASSFSNTGELFF.

This chain uses TRBV6-5 with TRBJ2-7; 9 bases match TRBD1. Germline CDR1 is MNHEY and CDR2 is SVGAGI. The CDR3 runs to 15 residues. Germline trimming cut 2 bases from V and 6 bases from J; bases unmatched to any gene: 8. The CDR3, as DNA: TGTGCCAGCAGTTACGAGCCGACAGGGGGGCGCGAGCAGTACTTC. It yields the protein CASSYEPTGGREQYF.

This chain connects TRBV7-2 to TRBJ2-5, with 8 bases that match TRBD2. J was trimmed by 5 bases and V by 2 bases; bases with no gene match: 7. The CDR3 is made up of 15 amino acids. The V gene's germline CDR1 is SGHTA and CDR2 FQGNSA. The CDR3 DNA is TGTGCCAGCAGCTTACGGCGGGGGGCCTTGGAGACCCAGTACTTC. This sequence encodes CASSLRRGALETQYF.

In its sample, this clone was seen a few times. V and J are TRBV20-1 and TRBJ2-3; D is ambiguous. The CDR3 covers 11 residues. Germline loops: CDR1 DFQATT, CDR2 SNEGSKA (reference sequence). In DNA form, the CDR3 reads TGCAGCTCTCGCGTGGCGGATACGCAGTATTTT. Translating gives CSSRVADTQYF.